This entry features one T cell receptor (beta chain) sequence. Repertoires were generated with immunoSEQ multiplex PCR, while TCRdb's copy carries only in-frame clones and drops some. The table lists around 2.1 million clones, about 92% of them singletons. CD45RO-negative, CCR7-selected cells formed the naive CD8 fraction, which excluded terminally differentiated effector memory CD45RA+ cells. This record comes from a study of shared clonotypes between healthy human individuals. The TCR sequence derives from a man in his late teens or twenties in good health. Some clones in this sample may be carry-over from other donors' samples. Sample: naive CD8+ T cells from PBMCs.

CDR3 residues: CASNHLPGQGSYEQYF. The DNA of the CDR3 is TGTGCCAGCAACCATCTCCCGGGACAGGGCTCCTACGAGCAGTACTTC. The chain employs TRBV27 and TRBJ2-7; the match to TRBD1 covers 9 bases. The CDR3 length is 16 residues. Germline V gene data show CDR1 as MNHEY and CDR2 as SMNVEV (reference sequence). The junction had 10 bases not matched to a gene; V was cut back by 7 bases and J by 0 bases.